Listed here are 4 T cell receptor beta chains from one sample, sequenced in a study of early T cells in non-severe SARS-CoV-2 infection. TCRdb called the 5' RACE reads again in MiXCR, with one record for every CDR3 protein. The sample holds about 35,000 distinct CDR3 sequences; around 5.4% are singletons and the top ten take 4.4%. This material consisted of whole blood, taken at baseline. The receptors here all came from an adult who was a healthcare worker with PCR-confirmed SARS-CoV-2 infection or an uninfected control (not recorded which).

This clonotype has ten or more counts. CDR3 sequence (DNA): TGTGCCACCAGTGATTATACCAAAGGCGGCAATGAGCAGTTCTTC. Translated: CATSDYTKGGNEQFF. This chain links TRBV24-1 with TRBJ2-1, with unresolved D. Germline CDR1 reads KGHDR; CDR2 reads SFDVKD. The V end lost 2 bases, the J end lost 6 bases, and 13 bases lay between the germline ends. This CDR3 has 15 amino acids.

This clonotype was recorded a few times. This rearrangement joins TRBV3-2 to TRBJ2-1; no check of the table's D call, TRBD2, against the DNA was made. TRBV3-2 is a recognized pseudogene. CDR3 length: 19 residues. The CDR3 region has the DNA TGTGCCAGCAGCCCCTCGACCTCAACACGGACTAGCGGGGTCAATGAGCAGTTCTTC. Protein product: CASSPSTSTRTSGVNEQFF.

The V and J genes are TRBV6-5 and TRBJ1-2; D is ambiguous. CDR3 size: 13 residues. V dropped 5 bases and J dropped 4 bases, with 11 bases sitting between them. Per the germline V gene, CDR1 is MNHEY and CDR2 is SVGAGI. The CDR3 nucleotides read TGTGCCAGCAGTGGGGTATCCCCCTATGGCTACACCTTC. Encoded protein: CASSGVSPYGYTF.

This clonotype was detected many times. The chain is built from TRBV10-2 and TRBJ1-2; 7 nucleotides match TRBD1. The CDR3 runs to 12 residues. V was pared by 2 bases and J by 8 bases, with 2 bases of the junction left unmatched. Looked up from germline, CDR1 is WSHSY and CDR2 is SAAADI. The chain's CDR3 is CASSEVTGGYTF. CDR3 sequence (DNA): TGCGCCAGCAGTGAGGTGACAGGGGGCTACACCTTC.